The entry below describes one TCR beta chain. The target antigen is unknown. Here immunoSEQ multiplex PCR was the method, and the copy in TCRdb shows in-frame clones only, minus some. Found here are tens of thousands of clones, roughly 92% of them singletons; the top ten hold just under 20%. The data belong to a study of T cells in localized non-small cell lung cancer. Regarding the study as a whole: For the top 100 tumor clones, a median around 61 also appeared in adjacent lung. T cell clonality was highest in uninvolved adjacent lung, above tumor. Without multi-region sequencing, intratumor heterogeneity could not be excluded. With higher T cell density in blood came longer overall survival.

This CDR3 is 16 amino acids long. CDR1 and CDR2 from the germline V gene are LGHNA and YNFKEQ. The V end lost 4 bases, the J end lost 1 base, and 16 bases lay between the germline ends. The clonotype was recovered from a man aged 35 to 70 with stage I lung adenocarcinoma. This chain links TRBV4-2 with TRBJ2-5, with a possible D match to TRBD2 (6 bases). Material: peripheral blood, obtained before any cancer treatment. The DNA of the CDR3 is TGTGCCAGCAGCCGGGAGGCCCTAGTAGGCCAAGAGACCCAGTACTTC. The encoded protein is CASSREALVGQETQYF.